Below are 8 T cell receptor beta chains sequenced from a single sample in a study of T cell responses to AZD1222 COVID-19 vaccine. Clones were read by immunoSEQ multiplex PCR, and TCRdb kept only the in-frame ones, dropping some. The table includes some 130,000 clones, around 90% detected once. Material: peripheral blood, obtained 28 days after the second AZD1222 dose. These receptors were obtained from an adult who received the AZD1222 COVID-19 vaccine.

This sequence joins TRBV7-7 and TRBJ1-5; D may be TRBD1 (6 bases). CDR3 length: 13 residues. Germline CDR1 reads SSHAT; CDR2 reads FNYEAQ (reference sequence). Trimming shortened V by 4 bases and J by 6 bases, and 10 bases separated the two germline ends. The CDR3 bases are TGTGCCAGCAGCTCAGGGGTTGGTCAGCCCCAGCATTTT. Its translation is CASSSGVGQPQHF.

Only one count was recorded for this clone. V usage is TRBV28 and J usage is TRBJ2-1; 10 bases map to TRBD2. Germline CDR1 and CDR2: MDHEN and SYDVKM. The CDR3 runs 15 residues. V shed 7 bases, J shed 7 bases, and the junction held 10 bases outside the gene matches. The CDR3 DNA reads as TGTGCCAGCAATACGAGACTAGCGGGCGAGAATGAGCAGTTCTTC. Its translation: CASNTRLAGENEQFF.

The chain couples TRBV11-3 to TRBJ1-5; D gene ambiguous. CDR3 length: 13 amino acids. V was shortened by 0 bases and J by 1 base, with 1 base between the two germline ends. CDR1 and CDR2 (germline): SGHNT, YENEEA. The CDR3 is CASSLESNQPQHF. Written as DNA, the CDR3 is TGTGCCAGCAGCTTAGAGAGCAATCAGCCCCAGCATTTT.

The chain links TRBV19 to TRBJ1-1, with 8 bases fitting TRBD1. Germline V CDR1 and CDR2: LNHDA, SQIVND (reference sequence). This CDR3 spans 16 amino acids. The J segment lost 4 bases and the V segment lost 5 bases, leaving 12 bases of the junction unmatched. The CDR3 is CASSVFTGGASTEAFF. CDR3 nucleotide sequence: TGTGCCAGTAGTGTCTTTACAGGGGGAGCGAGCACTGAAGCTTTCTTT. Drawing the rest from reference TRBV19 and TRBJ1-1, the complete variable domain is DGGITQSPKYLFRKEGQNVTLSCEQNLNHDAMYWYRQDPGQGLRLIYYSQIVNDFQKGDIAEGYSVSREKKESFPLTVTSAQKNPTAFYLCASSVFTGGASTEAFFGQGTRLTVV.

V is TRBV3-1 (or the pseudogene TRBV3-2) and J is TRBJ1-1; 7 bases fit TRBD1. The CDR3 loop spans 16 amino acids. The germline V gene encodes CDR1 LGHDT and CDR2 YNNKEL (reference sequence). V gave up 4 bases and J gave up 0 bases; unmatched junction bases: 8. DNA of the CDR3: TGTGCCAGCAGCCCGAGGGGGGGACAGCTGAACACTGAAGCTTTCTTT. It yields the protein CASSPRGGQLNTEAFF.

The chain joins TRBV19 to TRBJ1-2; D not resolved. This CDR3 has 12 amino acids. V gave up 8 bases and J gave up 4 bases, with 11 bases separating them. Germline V gene sequence: CDR1 LNHDA, CDR2 SQIVND (reference sequence). The CDR3 coding sequence is TGTGCCAGTTTGGGGTTGGGCTATGGCTACACCTTC. The encoded protein is CASLGLGYGYTF.

The rearrangement joins TRBV5-8 to TRBJ2-7; TRBD2 is a possible D gene (6 bases). Trimming removed 3 bases at V and 4 bases at J, with 20 bases between. Germline CDR1 reads SGHTS; CDR2 reads YDEGEE. CDR3 size: 16 residues. The DNA of the CDR3 is TGTGCCAGCAGCTGGAGCTTCGGGACTGACAATTACGAGCAGTACTTC. This codes for CASSWSFGTDNYEQYF.

In DNA, the CDR3 is TGTGCCTGGAGTGTAATGAGGGGGCCGGGGCAGCCCCAGCATTTT. Protein: CAWSVMRGPGQPQHF. The chain employs TRBV30 and TRBJ1-5; 7 bases agree with TRBD1. Germline CDR1 and CDR2: GTSNPN and SVGIG (reference sequence). The J segment lost 7 bases and the V segment lost 0 bases, leaving 9 bases of the junction unmatched. CDR3 length equals 15 residues.